This T cell receptor (beta chain) was captured by sequencing in a study of CD8+ T cells in alopecia areata (dated by TCRdb to the late 2010s). The study in broad terms: Treated patients were enrolled in an open-label pilot trial of oral tofacitinib at 5 to 10 mg twice daily for moderate-to-severe alopecia areata. Tofacitinib was given for 6 to 18 months, followed by 6 months of follow-up off drug to assess delayed response and recurrence. In treated patients, disease severity was measured using the SALT score, which gives the percentage of scalp surface area affected. To study T cell clonal expansion in alopecia areata, the researchers applied high-throughput TCRbeta sequencing to both the C3H/HeJ mouse model and human patients. Human TCRbeta sequencing covered scalp tissue and sorted CD4+ and CD8+ peripheral blood T cells from patchy and totalis/universalis alopecia areata patients and healthy controls. Tofacitinib-treated patients had biopsies at baseline and at 4 and 24 weeks of treatment, with a later scalp biopsy in several patients. Scalp clonality was compared among normal scalp (n=4), patchy alopecia areata scalp (n=8), and alopecia totalis/universalis scalp (n=8). RNA came from the PAXgene miRNA kit for fixed scalp, the miRNeasy kit for PBMCs, and the RNeasy kit for mouse skin. Amplification of TCRbeta CDR3 regions was done by immunoSEQ multiplex PCR using 35 Vbeta forward primers and 13 Jbeta reverse primers.

Libraries were constructed by the immunoSEQ multiplex PCR assay. To provide template for TCR sequencing, every sample had RNA extracted and reverse transcribed into cDNA. SuperScript III was used to make first-strand cDNA, primed with a 2:1 mix of oligo-dT and random hexamers. A synthetic immune receptor repertoire was used to measure amplification bias, and any remaining bias was corrected computationally. As for the authors' bioinformatics: Raw reads were preprocessed for error removal, and CDR3 was defined according to IMGT conventions as running from the conserved cysteine to phenylalanine. Clonality was computed as 1 minus the Shannon entropy, with the entropy normalized by log2 of the number of productive unique TCRs. Whether scalp clones were CD4 or CD8 was inferred by matching scalp TCRbeta sequences against CD4 and CD8 repertoires sorted from blood. The table was pulled from immuneACCESS by TCRdb, which kept in-frame rearrangements only. Such tables lose some clones; where checked, under half of the loss comes from unresolved V genes, and the rest has no known cause. For V, J and clone size, that table is used; D and trimming come from the DNA. In this sample the table shows about 76,000 clones, roughly 70% of which occur a single time. In total, the top ten clones hold 23% of the sample.

The time point label on this specimen signifies: around 22 weeks on oral tofacitinib. What this sample's treatment or condition label stands for: oral pan-JAK inhibitor, 5-10 mg twice daily. Lesional scalp punch biopsies and peripheral blood were collected from alopecia areata patients. PBMCs were isolated by density centrifugation and stained for CD3, CD4 and CD8, after which CD4+ and CD8+ T cells were sorted on a FACSAria. A note on this clone: This receptor's antigen is unknown. Base qualities are not provided; no much larger clone lies one nucleotide away.

What the study reported, not specific to this receptor: With tofacitinib, both scalp clonality and the number of expanded CD8+ clones among the top 100 scalp clones went down significantly. Compared with normal scalp, lesional scalp, particularly in alopecia totalis/universalis, had higher clonality and more expanded CD8+ clones, which suggests antigenic drive. Shared TCR sequences between patients were less evident than in mice, which may be partly attributable to HLA diversity in the patient population. Because the treated cohort was small and included a single nonresponder, larger studies are needed to assess links between baseline CD8+ expansion and response. Many expanded lesional clones persisted in scalp and blood during tofacitinib treatment, which may partly explain relapse after stopping treatment. Scalp TCR repertoire analysis is complicated because resident alphabeta T cells in normal human skin are also sequenced, whereas mouse skin is dominated by gammadelta T cells.

The sequence was obtained from a human donor with alopecia areata. The sequenced sample was CD8+ T cells sorted from blood, obtained at week 24, from a patient treated with tofacitinib.

The CDR3 is CASSPPPRTSSYNEQFF. At the DNA level, the sequence is TGTGCCAGCTCGCCTCCCCCGCGCACAAGCTCCTACAATGAGCAGTTCTTC. The rearranged chain carries TRBV18 and TRBJ2-1, with no D gene named confidently. Its CDR3 holds 17 amino acids, cysteine through phenylalanine. The CDR3 DNA has 51 bases and is translated from base 1. Per the germline V gene, KGHSH is the CDR1 and LQKENI is the CDR2. V sheds 6 bases and J sheds 0 bases, leaving 18 bases between their ends.